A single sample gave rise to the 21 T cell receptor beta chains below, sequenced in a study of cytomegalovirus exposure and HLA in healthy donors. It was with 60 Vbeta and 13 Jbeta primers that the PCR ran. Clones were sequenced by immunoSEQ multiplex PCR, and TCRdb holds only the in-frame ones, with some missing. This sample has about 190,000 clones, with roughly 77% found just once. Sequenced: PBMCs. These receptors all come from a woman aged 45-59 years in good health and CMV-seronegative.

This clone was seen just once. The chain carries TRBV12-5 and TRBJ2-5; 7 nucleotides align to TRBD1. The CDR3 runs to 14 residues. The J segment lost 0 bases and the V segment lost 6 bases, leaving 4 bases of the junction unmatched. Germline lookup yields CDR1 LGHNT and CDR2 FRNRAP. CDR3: CASGRGQYQETQYF. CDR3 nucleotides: TGTGCTAGTGGCAGGGGACAGTACCAAGAGACCCAGTACTTC.

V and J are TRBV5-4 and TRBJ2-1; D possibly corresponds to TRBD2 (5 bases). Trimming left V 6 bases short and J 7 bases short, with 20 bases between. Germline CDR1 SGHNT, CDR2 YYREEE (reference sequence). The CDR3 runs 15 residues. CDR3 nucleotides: TGTGCCAGCAACCCGGGATCCCTCGGCGATAATGAGCAGTTCTTC. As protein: CASNPGSLGDNEQFF.

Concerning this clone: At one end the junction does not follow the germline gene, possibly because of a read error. DNA of the CDR3: TGTTCCAGCAGCTTCAACAGGGGGCGAACTGAAGCTTTCTTT. Its protein is CSSSFNRGRTEAFF. V gene TRBV7-9 combines with J gene TRBJ1-1; TRBD1 agrees at 9 bases. This CDR3 is built from 14 residues. The germline CDR1 and CDR2 sequences are SEHNR and FQNEAQ (reference sequence).

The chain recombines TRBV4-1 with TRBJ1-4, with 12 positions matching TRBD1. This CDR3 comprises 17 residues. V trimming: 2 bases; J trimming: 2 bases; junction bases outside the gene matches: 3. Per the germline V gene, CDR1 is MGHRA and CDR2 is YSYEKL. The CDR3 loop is CASSQPGQGATNEKLFF. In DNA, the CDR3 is TGCGCCAGCAGCCAACCGGGACAGGGGGCGACTAATGAAAAACTGTTTTTT.

The CDR3 protein is CASHSEGTDTIYF. In DNA form, the CDR3 reads TGCGCCAGCCACTCCGAGGGCACGGACACCATATATTTT. This sequence joins TRBV10-1 and TRBJ1-3; D unclear. The length of the CDR3 is 13 residues. The V and J ends lost 8 bases and 8 bases respectively, with 16 bases between them. The germline V gene encodes CDR1 WNHNN and CDR2 SYGVQD (reference sequence).

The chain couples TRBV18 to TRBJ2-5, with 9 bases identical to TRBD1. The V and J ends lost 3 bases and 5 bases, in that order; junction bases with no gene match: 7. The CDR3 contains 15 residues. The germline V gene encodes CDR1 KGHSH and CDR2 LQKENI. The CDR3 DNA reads TGTGCCAGCTCACCGGGACAGGGACCCTTGGAGACCCAGTACTTC. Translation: CASSPGQGPLETQYF.

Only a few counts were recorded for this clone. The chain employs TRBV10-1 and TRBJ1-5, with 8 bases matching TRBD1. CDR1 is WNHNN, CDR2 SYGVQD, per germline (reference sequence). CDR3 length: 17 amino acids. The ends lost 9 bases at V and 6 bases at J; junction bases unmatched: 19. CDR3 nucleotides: TGCGCCAGTAGGGGGAAAATCATGGACAGGGTGACTCAGCCCCAGCATTTT. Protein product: CASRGKIMDRVTQPQHF.

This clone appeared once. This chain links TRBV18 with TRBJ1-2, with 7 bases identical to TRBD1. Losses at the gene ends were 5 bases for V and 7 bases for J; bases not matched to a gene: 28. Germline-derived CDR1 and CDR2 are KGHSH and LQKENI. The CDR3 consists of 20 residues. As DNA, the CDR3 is TGTGCCAGCTCATCTCAGTATTCCGGGACAGATAACTTCAACGCGGCTGGCTACACCTTC. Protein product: CASSSQYSGTDNFNAAGYTF.

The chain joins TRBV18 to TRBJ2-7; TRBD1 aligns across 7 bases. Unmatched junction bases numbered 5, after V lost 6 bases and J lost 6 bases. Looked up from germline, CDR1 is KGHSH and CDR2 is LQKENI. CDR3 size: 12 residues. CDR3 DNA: TGTGCCAGCTCCGCGACAGGGAGCGAGCAGTACTTC. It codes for CASSATGSEQYF.

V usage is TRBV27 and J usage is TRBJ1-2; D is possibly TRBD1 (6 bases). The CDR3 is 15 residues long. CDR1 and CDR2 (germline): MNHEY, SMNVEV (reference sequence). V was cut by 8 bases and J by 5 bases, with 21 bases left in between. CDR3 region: CASFNPQGSIYGYTF. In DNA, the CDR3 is TGTGCCAGCTTTAACCCACAGGGATCAATTTATGGCTACACCTTC.

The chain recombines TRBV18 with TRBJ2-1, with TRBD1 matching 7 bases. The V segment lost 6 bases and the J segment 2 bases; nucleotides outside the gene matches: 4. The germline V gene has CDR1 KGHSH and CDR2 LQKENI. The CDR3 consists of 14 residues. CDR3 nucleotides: TGTGCCAGCTCCCGGACAGGAACCTACAATGAGCAGTTCTTC. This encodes CASSRTGTYNEQFF.

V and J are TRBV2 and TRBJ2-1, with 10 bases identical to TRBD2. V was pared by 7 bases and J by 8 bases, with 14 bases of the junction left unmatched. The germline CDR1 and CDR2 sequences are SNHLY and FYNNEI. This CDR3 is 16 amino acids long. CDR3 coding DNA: TGTGCCAGCACCTACGTGAGACTAGCGGGCACAGATGAGCAGTTCTTC. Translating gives CASTYVRLAGTDEQFF.

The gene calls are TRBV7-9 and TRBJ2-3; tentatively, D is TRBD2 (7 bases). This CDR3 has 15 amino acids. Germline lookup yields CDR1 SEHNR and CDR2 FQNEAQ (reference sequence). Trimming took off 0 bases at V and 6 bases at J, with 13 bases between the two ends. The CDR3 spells CASSLAGGGDDTQYF. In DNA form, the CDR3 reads TGTGCCAGCAGCTTAGCAGGCGGGGGCGACGATACGCAGTATTTT.

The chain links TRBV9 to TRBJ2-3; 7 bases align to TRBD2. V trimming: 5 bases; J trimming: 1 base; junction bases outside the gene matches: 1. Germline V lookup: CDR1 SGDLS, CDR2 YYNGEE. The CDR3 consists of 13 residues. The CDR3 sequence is CASRGGRTDTQYF. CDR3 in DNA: TGTGCCAGCAGGGGAGGGCGCACAGATACGCAGTATTTT.

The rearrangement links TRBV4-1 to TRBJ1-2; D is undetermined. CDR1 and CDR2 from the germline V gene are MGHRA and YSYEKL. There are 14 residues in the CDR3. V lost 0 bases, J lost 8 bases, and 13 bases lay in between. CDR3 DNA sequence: TGCGCCAGCAGCCAAGACGACGCCCGGGTGGGCTACACCTTC. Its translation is CASSQDDARVGYTF.

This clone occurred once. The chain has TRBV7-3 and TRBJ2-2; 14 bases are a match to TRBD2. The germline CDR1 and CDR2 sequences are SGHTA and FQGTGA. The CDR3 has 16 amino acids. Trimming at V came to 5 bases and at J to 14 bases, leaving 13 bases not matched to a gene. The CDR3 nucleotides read TGTGCCAGCAGCCCTTCCCGGGGGACTAGCGGGAGTGACCTGTTTTTT. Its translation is CASSPSRGTSGSDLFF.

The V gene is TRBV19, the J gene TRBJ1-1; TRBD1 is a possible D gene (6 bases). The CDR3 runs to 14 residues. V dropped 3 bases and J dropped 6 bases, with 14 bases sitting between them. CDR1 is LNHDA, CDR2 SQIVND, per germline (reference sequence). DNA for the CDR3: TGTGCCAGTAGTATGGGGGCTCCTTTGGCTGAAGCTTTCTTT. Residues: CASSMGAPLAEAFF.

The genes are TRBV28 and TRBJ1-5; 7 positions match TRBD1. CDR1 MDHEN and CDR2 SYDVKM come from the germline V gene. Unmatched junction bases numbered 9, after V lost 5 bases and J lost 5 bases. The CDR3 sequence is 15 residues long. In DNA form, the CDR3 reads TGTGCCAGCAGTCGGGAACAGGGGATGGATCAGCCCCAGCATTTT. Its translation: CASSREQGMDQPQHF.

CDR3 nucleotide sequence: TGTGCCTCCTGGGACAGCTACGAGCAGTACTTC. Protein product: CASWDSYEQYF. This sequence joins TRBV27 and TRBJ2-7; 7 nucleotides match TRBD1. This CDR3 has 11 residues. The V and J ends lost 11 bases and 3 bases, in that order; junction bases with no gene match: 4. Germline CDR1 is MNHEY and CDR2 is SMNVEV (reference sequence).

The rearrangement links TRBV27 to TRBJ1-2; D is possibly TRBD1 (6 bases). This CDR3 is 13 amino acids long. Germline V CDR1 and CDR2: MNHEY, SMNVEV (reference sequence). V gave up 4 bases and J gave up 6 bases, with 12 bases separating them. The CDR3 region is CASSSGGLHGYTF. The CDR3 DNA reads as TGTGCCAGCAGTTCGGGGGGGCTGCATGGCTACACCTTC.

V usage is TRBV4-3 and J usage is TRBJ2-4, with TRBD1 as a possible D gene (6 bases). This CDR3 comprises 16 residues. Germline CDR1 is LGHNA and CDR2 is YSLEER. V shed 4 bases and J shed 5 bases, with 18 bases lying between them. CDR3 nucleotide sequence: TGCGCCAGCAGCCCGTACCAAACAGGGAACGAAAACATTCAGTACTTC. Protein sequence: CASSPYQTGNENIQYF.